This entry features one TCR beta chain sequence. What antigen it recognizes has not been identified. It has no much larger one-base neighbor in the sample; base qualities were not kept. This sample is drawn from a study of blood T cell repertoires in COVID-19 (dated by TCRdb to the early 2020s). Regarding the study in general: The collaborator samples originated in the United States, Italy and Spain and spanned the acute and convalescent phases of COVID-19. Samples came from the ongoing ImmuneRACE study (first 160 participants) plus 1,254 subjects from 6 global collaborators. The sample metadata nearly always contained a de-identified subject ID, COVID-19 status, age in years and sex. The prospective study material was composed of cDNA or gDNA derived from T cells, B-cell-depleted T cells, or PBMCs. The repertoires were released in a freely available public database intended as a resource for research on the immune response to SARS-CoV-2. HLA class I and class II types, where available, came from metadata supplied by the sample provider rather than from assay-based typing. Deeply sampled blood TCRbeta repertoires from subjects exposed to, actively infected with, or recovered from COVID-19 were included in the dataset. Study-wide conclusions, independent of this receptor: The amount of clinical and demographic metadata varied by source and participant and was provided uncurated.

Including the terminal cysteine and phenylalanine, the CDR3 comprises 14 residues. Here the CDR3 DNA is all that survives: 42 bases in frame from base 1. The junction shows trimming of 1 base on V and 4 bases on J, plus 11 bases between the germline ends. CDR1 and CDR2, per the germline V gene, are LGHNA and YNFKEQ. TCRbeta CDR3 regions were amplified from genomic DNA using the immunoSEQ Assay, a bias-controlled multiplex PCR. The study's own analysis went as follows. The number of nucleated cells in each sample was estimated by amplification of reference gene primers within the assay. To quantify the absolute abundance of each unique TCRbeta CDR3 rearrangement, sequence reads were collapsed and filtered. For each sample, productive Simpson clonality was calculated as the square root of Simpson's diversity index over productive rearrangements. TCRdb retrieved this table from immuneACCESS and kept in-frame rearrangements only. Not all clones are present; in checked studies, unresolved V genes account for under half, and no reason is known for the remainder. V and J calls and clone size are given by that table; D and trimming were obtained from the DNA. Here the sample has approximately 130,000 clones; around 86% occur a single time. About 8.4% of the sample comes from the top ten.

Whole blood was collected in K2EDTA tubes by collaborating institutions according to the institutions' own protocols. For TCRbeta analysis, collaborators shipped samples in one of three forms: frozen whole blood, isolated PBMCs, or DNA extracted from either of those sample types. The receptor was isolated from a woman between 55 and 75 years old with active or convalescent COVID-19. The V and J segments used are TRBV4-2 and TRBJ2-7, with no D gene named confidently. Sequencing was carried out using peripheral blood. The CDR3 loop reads CASSQAAFLYEQYF. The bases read TGTGCCAGCAGCCAAGCAGCGTTTCTATACGAGCAGTACTTC.